A selection of T cell receptor beta chains follows, all from one sample in a study of blood T cell repertoires in COVID-19. Assay used: immunoSEQ multiplex PCR; TCRdb lists only in-frame clones, some missing. This table has about 170,000 clones, about 90% appearing once. The specimen was PBMCs or T cells enriched from blood (not recorded which). Receptors were obtained from a woman aged 45-60 years who had recovered from COVID-19. Both conserved end residues are part of each CDR3. The D gene is left open where the match is weak. Where a row states a size, it is once, few, many or the class of an expanded clone; other rows omit it.

d_call: -
j_call: TRBJ2-2
clone_size: -
v_call: TRBV11-1
cdr3_aa: CATEATRAGELFF
cdr3_nt: TGTGCCACGGAAGCTACTAGAGCCGGGGAGCTGTTTTTT

d_call: TRBD1
j_call: TRBJ1-1
clone_size: -
v_call: TRBV6-5
cdr3_aa: CASSLLGGQGEAFF
cdr3_nt: TGTGCCAGCAGCCTTTTAGGGGGACAGGGCGAAGCTTTCTTT

d_call: TRBD1
j_call: TRBJ1-1
clone_size: few
v_call: TRBV7-9
cdr3_aa: CASSYRDRVTEAFF
cdr3_nt: TGTGCCAGCAGCTACCGGGACAGGGTCACTGAAGCTTTCTTT

d_call: TRBD2
j_call: TRBJ2-5
clone_size: once
v_call: TRBV4-2
cdr3_aa: CASSQVLGGREKTQYF
cdr3_nt: TGTGCCAGCAGCCAAGTTTTAGGCGGGAGGGAAAAGACCCAGTACTTC

d_call: TRBD1
j_call: TRBJ2-7
clone_size: -
v_call: TRBV11-3
cdr3_aa: CASSLDGTGVSEQYF
cdr3_nt: TGTGCCAGCAGCTTAGATGGGACAGGGGTGAGCGAGCAGTACTTC

d_call: -
j_call: TRBJ1-6
clone_size: -
v_call: TRBV4-3
cdr3_aa: CASSQRMNSPLHF
cdr3_nt: TGCGCCAGCAGCCAGCGCATGAATTCACCCCTCCACTTT

d_call: -
j_call: TRBJ1-3
clone_size: -
v_call: TRBV12-3/TRBV12-4
cdr3_aa: CASSADIRRYF
cdr3_nt: TGTGCCAGCAGTGCCGACATTCGACGCTATTTT

d_call: -
j_call: TRBJ2-1
clone_size: -
v_call: TRBV12-3/TRBV12-4
cdr3_aa: CASRLPGGEQFF
cdr3_nt: TGTGCCAGCAGGCTTCCTGGAGGTGAGCAGTTCTTC

d_call: TRBD1
j_call: TRBJ2-3
clone_size: -
v_call: TRBV24-1
cdr3_aa: CATRETGATDTQYF
cdr3_nt: TGTGCCACCAGGGAGACAGGGGCCACAGATACGCAGTATTTT

d_call: -
j_call: TRBJ1-1
clone_size: -
v_call: TRBV28
cdr3_aa: CASSQTAMNTEAFF
cdr3_nt: TGTGCCAGCAGTCAGACAGCTATGAACACTGAAGCTTTCTTT

d_call: -
j_call: TRBJ2-1
clone_size: -
v_call: TRBV7-2
cdr3_aa: CASRGAREQFF
cdr3_nt: TGTGCCAGCAGGGGTGCGCGGGAGCAGTTCTTC

d_call: -
j_call: TRBJ2-7
clone_size: -
v_call: TRBV28
cdr3_aa: CASSYTTGGAYEQYF
cdr3_nt: TGTGCCAGCAGTTATACTACAGGGGGGGCCTACGAGCAGTACTTC

d_call: -
j_call: TRBJ2-6
clone_size: few
v_call: TRBV5-6
cdr3_aa: CASSFLTASGANVLTF
cdr3_nt: TGTGCCAGCAGCTTCTTGACTGCCTCTGGGGCCAACGTCCTGACTTTC

d_call: -
j_call: TRBJ2-1
clone_size: -
v_call: TRBV5-4
cdr3_aa: CASSQGSNEQFF
cdr3_nt: TGTGCCAGCAGCCAGGGGTCCAATGAGCAGTTCTTC

d_call: TRBD1
j_call: TRBJ1-1
clone_size: -
v_call: TRBV10-1
cdr3_aa: CASSPGQGNTEAFF
cdr3_nt: TGCGCCAGCAGTCCGGGACAGGGGAACACTGAAGCTTTCTTT

d_call: TRBD2
j_call: TRBJ2-7
clone_size: -
v_call: TRBV7-9
cdr3_aa: CASSPRGLADSYEQYF
cdr3_nt: TGTGCCAGCAGCCCTAGAGGACTAGCGGACTCCTACGAGCAGTACTTC

d_call: -
j_call: TRBJ1-3
clone_size: -
v_call: TRBV6-5
cdr3_aa: CASSLRSSGNTIYF
cdr3_nt: TGTGCCAGCAGTCTCCGGAGCTCTGGAAACACCATATATTTT

d_call: -
j_call: TRBJ1-6
clone_size: -
v_call: TRBV5-1
cdr3_aa: CASSLETRASPLHF
cdr3_nt: TGCGCCAGCAGCTTGGAGACCAGGGCTTCACCCCTCCACTTT

d_call: TRBD2
j_call: TRBJ2-2
clone_size: -
v_call: TRBV5-4
cdr3_aa: CASSRTSGRNTGELFF
cdr3_nt: TGTGCCAGCAGCAGGACTAGCGGGAGGAACACCGGGGAGCTGTTTTTT

d_call: TRBD1
j_call: TRBJ1-1
clone_size: once
v_call: TRBV5-4
cdr3_aa: CASRRTTGPNTEAFF
cdr3_nt: TGTGCCAGCAGACGGACGACAGGGCCGAACACTGAAGCTTTCTTT

d_call: -
j_call: TRBJ2-1
clone_size: -
v_call: TRBV7-7
cdr3_aa: CASSPGGRNNEQFF
cdr3_nt: TGTGCTAGCAGCCCAGGGGGGCGAAACAATGAGCAGTTCTTC

d_call: TRBD1
j_call: TRBJ1-6
clone_size: -
v_call: TRBV9
cdr3_aa: CASSGQGSGYNSPLHF
cdr3_nt: TGTGCCAGCAGCGGACAGGGCTCGGGCTATAATTCACCCCTCCACTTT

d_call: TRBD2
j_call: TRBJ2-5
clone_size: -
v_call: TRBV7-6
cdr3_aa: CASSGTIPQRTQYF
cdr3_nt: TGTGCCAGCAGTGGGACTATCCCACAACGGACCCAGTACTTC

d_call: -
j_call: TRBJ1-6
clone_size: -
v_call: TRBV27
cdr3_aa: CASSLGSNSPLHF
cdr3_nt: TGTGCCAGCAGTTTAGGGAGTAATTCACCCCTCCACTTT

d_call: -
j_call: TRBJ1-2
clone_size: -
v_call: TRBV19
cdr3_aa: CASNGGTGYTF
cdr3_nt: TGTGCCAGTAACGGGGGGACGGGCTACACCTTC

d_call: TRBD2
j_call: TRBJ2-5
clone_size: -
v_call: TRBV29-1
cdr3_aa: CSVDPSGVETQYF
cdr3_nt: TGCAGCGTTGACCCTAGCGGGGTAGAGACCCAGTACTTC